This TCR beta chain was captured by sequencing in a study of T cell responses to AZD1222 COVID-19 vaccine. Across the study: Second doses that came at about 4 or about 12 weeks were put together.

Study-wide results and limits: Targets within unmutated variant regions were reportedly found for nearly half of spike-specific TCRs. Females made up more of the donors, who were largely white British, and clonal diversity may have come out too low. There were repertoire samples only from the period after the peak T cell response.

This clone was counted once. Its antigen is undetermined. Here immunoSEQ multiplex PCR was the method, and the copy in TCRdb shows in-frame clones only, minus some. Counted here are about 120,000 clones, roughly 89% occurring once; the ten biggest clones make up almost 5.5%. The sequence came from an adult in good health. The source material was peripheral blood, sampled on day 0 of AZD1222 vaccination.

CDR3 loop: CASSSGRDRVGDGYTF. As DNA, the CDR3 is TGTGCCAGCTCATCTGGACGGGACAGGGTCGGGGATGGCTACACCTTC. This rearrangement joins TRBV27 to TRBJ1-2; the match to TRBD1 covers 9 bases. V dropped 8 bases and J dropped 6; count of bases not matched to a gene: 16. From germline, CDR1 is MNHEY and CDR2 SMNVEV (reference sequence). The CDR3 runs to 16 residues.